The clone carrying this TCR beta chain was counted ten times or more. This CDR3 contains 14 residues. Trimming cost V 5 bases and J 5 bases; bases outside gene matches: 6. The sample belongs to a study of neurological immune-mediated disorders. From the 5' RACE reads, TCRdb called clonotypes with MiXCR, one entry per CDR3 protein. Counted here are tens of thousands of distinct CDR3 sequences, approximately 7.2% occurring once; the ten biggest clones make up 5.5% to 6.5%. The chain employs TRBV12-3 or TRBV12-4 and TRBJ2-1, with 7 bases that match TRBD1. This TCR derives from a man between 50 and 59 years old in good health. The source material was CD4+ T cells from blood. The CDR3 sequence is CASSHQGVDNEQFF. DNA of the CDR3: TGTGCCAGCAGTCATCAGGGGGTGGACAATGAGCAGTTCTTC.